This entry is about one TCR beta chain. Its cognate antigen is unknown. Other nucleotide sequences from this sample produce the same CDR3. These data originate in a study of cytomegalovirus exposure and HLA in healthy donors. Findings and limits, study-wide: Among TCR beta chains of equal frequency, HLA-associated ones were more clonally expanded in a later analysis. Exclusion as indistinguishable affected some V segments, including TRBV6-2 and TRBV6-3. A later analysis reportedly identified an Asian-associated ancestry cluster as carrying fewer N-insertions than the approximately 640-donor mean.

The PCR employed 60 Vbeta primers together with 13 Jbeta primers. The protocol was immunoSEQ multiplex PCR, while the TCRdb copy is restricted to in-frame clones and leaves out a portion. The sample holds 200,000 or so clones, approximately 81% seen once. Trimming pared 0 bases from V and 5 bases from J, leaving 10 bases between. Germline V CDR1 and CDR2: SGHRS, YFSETQ. The CDR3 spans 14 residues. This clonotype originated in a boy aged 10-17 years in good health and CMV-seronegative. The sample was PBMCs. The V call is TRBV5-1, the J call TRBJ2-3, with D perhaps matching TRBD1 (6 bases). DNA for the CDR3: TGCGCCAGCAGCTTGGAGGGGGTAGGAGATACGCAGTATTTT. Translation gives CASSLEGVGDTQYF.